The 18 T cell receptor beta chains in this list originate from one sample, sequenced in a study of T cells in Graves' hyperthyroidism and ophthalmopathy. There were TCR beta CDR3 regions amplified from RNA transcripts. HTBI primers were used for first-round RT-PCR of the TCR CDR3. TCRdb reprocessed the multiplex PCR reads with MiXCR, giving one entry per CDR3 protein. The sample yields a few hundred thousand distinct CDR3 sequences, just under 15% seen once. Input material: blood. These receptors originate from a woman aged 25 to 39 with Graves' hyperthyroidism.

This clonotype was found many times. The V and J genes are TRBV5-1 and TRBJ2-1; TRBD2 is a possible D gene (5 bases). The germline V gene has CDR1 SGHRS and CDR2 YFSETQ. The CDR3 loop spans 13 amino acids. Deletions cut 4 bases from V and 9 bases from J, with 14 bases between. The CDR3 DNA is TGCGCCAGCAGCAATACGGCGGGCGGTGAGCAGTTCTTC. Translating gives CASSNTAGGEQFF. Variable domain in full (rest from reference TRBV5-1 and TRBJ2-1): KAGVTQTPRYLIKTRGQQVTLSCSPISGHRSVSWYQQTPGQGLQFLFEYFSETQRNKGNFPGRFSGRQFSNSRSEMNVSTLELGDSALYLCASSNTAGGEQFFGPGTRLTVL.

This clonotype has only a few counts. The J gene is TRBJ2-2, the V gene TRBV30; maybe TRBD2 (6 bases). The V gene's germline CDR1 is GTSNPN and CDR2 SVGIG (reference sequence). The CDR3 extends over 15 amino acids. The V gene lost 0 bases and the J gene lost 8 bases, with 16 bases spanning the gap. The CDR3 DNA is TGTGCCTGGAGTGTATCGGGCGGGACGGTAGGGGAGCTGTTTTTT. The encoded protein is CAWSVSGGTVGELFF.

This clonotype was seen at least ten times. The V call is TRBV13, the J call TRBJ2-7; no clear D. The CDR3 contains 15 residues. V was shortened by 4 bases and J by 6 bases, with 19 bases between the two germline ends. Germline V lookup: CDR1 PRHDT, CDR2 FYEKMQ (reference sequence). The chain's CDR3 is CASSSGRLGSGEQYF. Written as DNA, the CDR3 is TGTGCCAGCAGCTCCGGCCGTCTAGGCTCGGGCGAGCAGTACTTC.

This clonotype was recorded a few times. J is TRBJ2-1 and V is TRBV5-1, with 7 bases identical to TRBD1. The CDR3 has 15 amino acids. The V and J ends lost 4 bases and 0 bases, in that order; junction bases with no gene match: 4. Germline values: CDR1 SGHRS, CDR2 YFSETQ. The CDR3 sequence is CASSQTGTSYNEQFF. In nucleotides, the CDR3 is TGCGCCAGCAGCCAGACAGGGACCTCCTACAATGAGCAGTTCTTC.

This clonotype was found many times. The chain couples TRBV6-1 to TRBJ1-1, with no clear D. Germline V gene sequence: CDR1 MNHNS, CDR2 SASEGT. Trimming took 7 bases from V and 2 from J, leaving 14 bases between them. This CDR3 spans 14 amino acids. The CDR3 protein is CASTPNAGNTEAFF. CDR3 nucleotides: TGTGCCAGCACTCCCAACGCGGGCAACACTGAAGCTTTCTTT.

This clonotype was counted only a few times. Mismatch with germline at one junction end may stem from a read error. The chain uses TRBV5-1 and TRBJ2-1, with D possibly TRBD1 on 6 matching bases. The germline V gene encodes CDR1 SGHRS and CDR2 YFSETQ. The CDR3 has 16 residues. The CDR3: CASNGQSRGAYNKQFF. The CDR3 DNA is TGCGCCAGCAATGGACAGTCTAGAGGTGCCTACAATAAGCAGTTCTTC.

This clonotype was counted at least ten times. The chain carries TRBV30 and TRBJ2-2; 7 nucleotides agree with TRBD2. CDR3 size: 14 residues. V shed 4 bases, J shed 4 bases, and the junction held 6 bases outside the gene matches. Germline assignment: CDR1 GTSNPN and CDR2 SVGIG (reference sequence). CDR3 nucleotide sequence: TGTGCCTGGAAAGCTAGCGGACTCACCGGGGAGCTGTTTTTT. Protein sequence: CAWKASGLTGELFF.

The chain links TRBV11-3 to TRBJ2-1; 13 bases line up with TRBD2. The CDR3 consists of 15 residues. CDR1 and CDR2 from the germline V gene are SGHNT and YENEEA. Unmatched junction bases numbered 5, after V lost 4 bases and J lost 8 bases. CDR3 in DNA: TGTGCCAGCAGCTGGGGGACTAGCGGGAATGATGAGCAGTTCTTC. Translated: CASSWGTSGNDEQFF.

This clonotype turned up a few times. V usage is TRBV7-2 and J usage is TRBJ1-1; the D gene is possibly TRBD1 (5 bases). The germline V and J ends were trimmed by 0 bases and 3 bases, with 14 bases remaining between them. Germline V gives CDR1 SGHTA, CDR2 FQGNSA. The CDR3 is 16 residues long. CDR3 sequence reads: CASSLAALGVDTEAFF. Written as DNA, the CDR3 is TGTGCCAGCAGCTTAGCGGCGTTGGGGGTTGACACTGAAGCTTTCTTT.

This clonotype was counted many times. V gene TRBV6-1 combines with J gene TRBJ2-7, with a tentative D call TRBD2 (5 bases). Germline V gene sequence: CDR1 MNHNS, CDR2 SASEGT. The CDR3 spans 13 residues. Trimming cost V 7 bases and J 5 bases, with 15 bases left between them. The CDR3 DNA is TGTGCCAGCAAGCGGAACGCTGCCGACGAGCAGTACTTC. This sequence encodes CASKRNAADEQYF.

Notes on this clonotype: The CDR3 does not end in the conserved phenylalanine or tryptophan, so this is likely a read error. The gene calls are TRBV7-2 and TRBJ1-5; TRBD1 is a possible D gene (5 bases). Germline loops: CDR1 SGHTA, CDR2 FQGNSA. The CDR3 spans 13 residues. V lost 5 bases and J 3 bases, leaving 8 bases between the germline ends. CDR3 in DNA: TGTGCCAGCAGCGGACAAAACAATCAGCCCCAGCATTCT. Amino acids: CASSGQNNQPQHS.

This clonotype was seen at least ten times. The V call is TRBV28, the J call TRBJ2-3, with 11 nucleotides matching TRBD2. Per germline, CDR1 MDHEN and CDR2 SYDVKM. V shed 5 bases, J shed 4 bases, and the junction held 2 bases outside the gene matches. There are 14 residues in the CDR3. CDR3 amino acids: CASSIAGGADTQYF. In DNA, the CDR3 is TGTGCCAGCAGTATAGCGGGAGGGGCAGATACGCAGTATTTT.

The chain uses TRBV9 and TRBJ2-1, with 8 nucleotides matching TRBD2. V gave up 0 bases and J gave up 5 bases; unmatched junction bases: 10. CDR1 SGDLS and CDR2 YYNGEE come from the germline V gene. This CDR3 is 17 amino acids long. The CDR3 DNA sequence: TGTGCCAGCAGCGTAGGGTCGGGAGGGCCCAGTAACAATGAGCAGTTCTTC. Its translation is CASSVGSGGPSNNEQFF.

The table lists this clonotype with many counts. The chain links TRBV20-1 to TRBJ2-1; D not resolved. Germline CDR1 DFQATT, CDR2 SNEGSKA (reference sequence). V gave up 3 bases and J gave up 12 bases, with 12 bases separating them. There are 11 residues in the CDR3. The CDR3 sequence: CSARGLLGQFF. CDR3 nucleotides: TGCAGTGCTAGGGGTCTACTCGGGCAGTTCTTC.

This clonotype was seen many times. The V call is TRBV2, the J call TRBJ1-2; a possible D gene is TRBD1 (6 bases). From germline, CDR1 is SNHLY and CDR2 FYNNEI. This CDR3 is 14 amino acids long. Trimming removed 3 bases at V and 0 bases at J, with 8 bases between. CDR3 sequence: CASSEQGPNYGYTF. CDR3 bases: TGTGCCAGCAGTGAGCAGGGGCCTAACTATGGCTACACCTTC.

The chain employs TRBV2 and TRBJ2-4, with 8 nucleotides matching TRBD1. V was clipped by 6 bases and J by 11 bases; unmatched bases: 15. The CDR3 extends over 15 amino acids. CDR1 and CDR2 from the germline V gene are SNHLY and FYNNEI. DNA of the CDR3: TGTGCCAGCAGAGATAGAAGACAGGGGCCTTCCCTTCAGTACTTC. Its translation is CASRDRRQGPSLQYF.

The chain combines TRBV5-1 with TRBJ2-2; 11 nucleotides agree with TRBD2. The V segment lost 4 bases and the J segment 4 bases; nucleotides outside the gene matches: 6. Germline V gene lookup returns CDR1 SGHRS and CDR2 YFSETQ. The CDR3 extends over 16 amino acids. The CDR3 region is CASSIGTSGSTGELFF. CDR3 DNA sequence: TGCGCCAGCAGCATCGGGACTAGCGGTAGCACCGGGGAGCTGTTTTTT.

The chain carries TRBV7-2 and TRBJ2-1; 7 positions match TRBD1. The V gene end was trimmed by 7 bases and the J gene end by 3 bases; junction bases not matched to a gene: 9. The CDR3 is 15 residues long. Per germline, CDR1 SGHTA and CDR2 FQGNSA. The CDR3 here is CASTPGQRNYNEQFF. CDR3 sequence (DNA): TGTGCCAGCACCCCGGGACAGAGGAACTACAATGAGCAGTTCTTC.